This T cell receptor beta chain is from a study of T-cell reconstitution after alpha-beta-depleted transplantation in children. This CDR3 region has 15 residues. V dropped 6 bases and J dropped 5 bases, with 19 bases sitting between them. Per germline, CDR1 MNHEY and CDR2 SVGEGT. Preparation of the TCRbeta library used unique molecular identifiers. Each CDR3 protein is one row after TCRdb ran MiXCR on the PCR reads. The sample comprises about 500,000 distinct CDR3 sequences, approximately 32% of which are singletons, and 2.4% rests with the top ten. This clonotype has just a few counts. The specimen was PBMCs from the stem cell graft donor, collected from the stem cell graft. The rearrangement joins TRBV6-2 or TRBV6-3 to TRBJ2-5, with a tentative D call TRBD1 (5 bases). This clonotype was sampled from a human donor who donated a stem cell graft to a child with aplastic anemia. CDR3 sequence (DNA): TGTGCCAGCAGCCACCCTGGGGCTGGGTGGGAGACCCAGTACTTC. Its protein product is CASSHPGAGWETQYF.